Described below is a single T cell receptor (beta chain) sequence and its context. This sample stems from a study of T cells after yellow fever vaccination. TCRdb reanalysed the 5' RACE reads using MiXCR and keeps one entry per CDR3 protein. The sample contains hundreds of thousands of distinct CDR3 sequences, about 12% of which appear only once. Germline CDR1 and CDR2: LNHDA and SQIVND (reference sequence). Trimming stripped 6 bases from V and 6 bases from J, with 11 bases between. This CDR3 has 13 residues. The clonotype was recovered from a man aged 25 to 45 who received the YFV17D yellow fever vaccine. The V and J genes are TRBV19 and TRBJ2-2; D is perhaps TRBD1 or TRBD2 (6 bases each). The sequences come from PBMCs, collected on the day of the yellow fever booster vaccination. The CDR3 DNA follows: TGTGCCAGTAGCCGAGGGGGGCCCGGGGAGCTGTTTTTT. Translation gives CASSRGGPGELFF.